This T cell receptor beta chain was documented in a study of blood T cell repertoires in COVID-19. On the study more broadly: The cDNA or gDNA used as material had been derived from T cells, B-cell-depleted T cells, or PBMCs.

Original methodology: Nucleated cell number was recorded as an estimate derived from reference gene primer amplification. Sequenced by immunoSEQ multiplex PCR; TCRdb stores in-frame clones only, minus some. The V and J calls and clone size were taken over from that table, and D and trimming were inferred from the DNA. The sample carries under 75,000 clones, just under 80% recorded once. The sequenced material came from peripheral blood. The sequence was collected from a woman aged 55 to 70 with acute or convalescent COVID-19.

In DNA, the CDR3 is TGTGCCAGCAGTTTAAGGGCAGGGGTTGGCAGGAGCTATGGCTACACCTTC. Its protein is CASSLRAGVGRSYGYTF. The chain carries TRBV28 and TRBJ1-2, with D maybe TRBD1 (6 bases). There are 17 residues in the CDR3. Trimming left V 2 bases short and J 4 bases short, with 20 bases between. The germline V gene has CDR1 MDHEN and CDR2 SYDVKM.